A single sample is the source of the 8 T cell receptor beta chains below, sequenced in a study of T cell responses to AZD1222 COVID-19 vaccine. Repertoires were generated with immunoSEQ multiplex PCR, while TCRdb's copy carries only in-frame clones and drops some. The repertoire holds around 120,000 clones, 90% seen once, with just over 7% in the top ten. Sample: peripheral blood, taken on day 0 of AZD1222 vaccination. Every receptor here comes from an adult in good health.

The chain couples TRBV18 to TRBJ1-1; D gene ambiguous. Between the trimmed V and J ends, which lost 2 bases and 4 bases, there was a span of 14 bases. The CDR3 extends over 15 amino acids. Per germline, CDR1 KGHSH and CDR2 LQKENI. This chain's CDR3 is CASSPVSPVGTEAFF. The CDR3 nucleotides are TGTGCCAGCTCACCAGTTTCCCCCGTGGGCACTGAAGCTTTCTTT. Complete variable domain (other parts from reference TRBV18 and TRBJ1-1): NAGVMQNPRHLVRRRGQEARLRCSPMKGHSHVYWYRQLPEEGLKFMVYLQKENIIDESGMPKERFSAEFPKEGPSILRIQQVVRGDSAAYFCASSPVSPVGTEAFFGQGTRLTVV.

Only one count was recorded for this clone. V gene TRBV9 combines with J gene TRBJ2-3; TRBD2 is a possible D gene (6 bases). This CDR3 comprises 19 residues. Per germline, CDR1 SGDLS and CDR2 YYNGEE. Trimming left V 4 bases short and J 2 bases short, with 26 bases between. CDR3 in amino acids: CASSPTGVAEISYTDTQYF. In DNA form, the CDR3 reads TGTGCCAGCAGCCCCACGGGGGTAGCGGAGATCTCTTACACAGATACGCAGTATTTT.

The CDR3, as DNA: TGTGCCAGCAGCGCACCGGGACTAGCGGGAGGGCGTTCCTACAATGAGCAGTTCTTC. Amino acid sequence: CASSAPGLAGGRSYNEQFF. V is TRBV7-8 and J is TRBJ2-1; the match to TRBD2 covers 16 bases. This CDR3 has 19 amino acids. In germline, CDR1 is SGHVS, CDR2 FQNEAQ. V shed 5 bases, J shed 1 base, and the junction held 8 bases outside the gene matches. Full variable domain (missing parts from reference TRBV7-8 and TRBJ2-1): GAGVSQSPRYKVAKRGQDVALRCDPISGHVSLFWYQQALGQGPEFLTYFQNEAQLDKSGLPSDRFFAERPEGSVSTLKIQRTQQEDSAVYLCASSAPGLAGGRSYNEQFFGPGTRLTVL.

The V gene is TRBV6-2 or TRBV6-3, the J gene TRBJ2-7, with D possibly being TRBD2 (6 bases). Germline V gives CDR1 MNHEY, CDR2 SVGEGT. Trimming took off 6 bases at V and 2 bases at J, with 11 bases between the two ends. This CDR3 has 13 residues. The CDR3 loop reads CASSSGTPYEQYF. DNA of the CDR3: TGTGCCAGCAGCTCCGGGACTCCCTACGAGCAGTACTTC.

The chain recombines TRBV7-9 with TRBJ1-2; TRBD1 might be the D (5 bases). Germline CDR1 is SEHNR and CDR2 is FQNEAQ (reference sequence). V gave up 1 base and J gave up 6 bases, with 18 bases separating them. The CDR3 length is 16 residues. The CDR3 loop reads CASSLGGLAGIHGYTF. The DNA for the CDR3 is TGTGCCAGCAGCTTAGGCGGATTAGCAGGGATCCATGGCTACACCTTC.

The chain has TRBV11-2 and TRBJ1-1, with a weak D call TRBD1 (5 bases). The germline V gene has CDR1 SGHAT and CDR2 FQNNGV. The CDR3 length is 17 residues. V was clipped by 0 bases and J by 2 bases, with 16 bases between them. For the CDR3, the DNA is TGTGCCAGCAGCTTAGAGGCGGGACGTATTAGAAACACTGAAGCTTTCTTT. This gives the protein CASSLEAGRIRNTEAFF.

The V call is TRBV20-1, the J call TRBJ2-7, with D perhaps given as TRBD1 or TRBD2 (5 bases each). Germline CDR1 DFQATT, CDR2 SNEGSKA (reference sequence). The CDR3 has 11 amino acids. Here the CDR3 reads CTPGARYEQYF. In DNA form, the CDR3 reads TGCACCCCCGGGGCCCGCTACGAGCAGTACTTC.

This clone was counted a single time. V gene TRBV6-2 or TRBV6-3 combines with J gene TRBJ2-7; 7 nucleotides match TRBD1. The junction had 1 base not matched to a gene; V was cut back by 5 bases and J by 3 bases. CDR1 is MNHEY and CDR2 is SVGEGT in the germline V gene. The CDR3 is 12 residues long. The CDR3 reads CASSGDSYEQYF. CDR3 sequence (DNA): TGTGCCAGCAGTGGGGACAGCTACGAGCAGTACTTC.